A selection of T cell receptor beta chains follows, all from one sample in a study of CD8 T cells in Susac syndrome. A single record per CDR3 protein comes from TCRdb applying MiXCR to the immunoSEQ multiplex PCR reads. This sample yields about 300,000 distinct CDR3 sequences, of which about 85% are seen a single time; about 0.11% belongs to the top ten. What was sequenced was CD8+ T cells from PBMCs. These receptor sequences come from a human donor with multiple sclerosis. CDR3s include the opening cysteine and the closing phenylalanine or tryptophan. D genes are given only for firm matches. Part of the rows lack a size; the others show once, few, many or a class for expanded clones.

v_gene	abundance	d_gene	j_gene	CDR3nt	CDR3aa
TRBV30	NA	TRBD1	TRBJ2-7	TGTGCCTGGGCCCAATTTGACAGGGACCCTAACTACGAGCAGTACTTC	CAWAQFDRDPNYEQYF
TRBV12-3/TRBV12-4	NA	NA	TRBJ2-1	TGTGCCAGCAGTCACCCCCGGGTCGGCGGCCGCGAGCAGTTCTTC	CASSHPRVGGREQFF
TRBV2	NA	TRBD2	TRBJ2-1	TGTGCCAGCAGTACGGACCCAGCGGGAGGGCCTCACAATGAGCAGTTCTTC	CASSTDPAGGPHNEQFF
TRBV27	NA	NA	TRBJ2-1	TGTGCCAGCAGTTTATCGGCGAAGTCCTACAATGAGCAGTTCTTC	CASSLSAKSYNEQFF
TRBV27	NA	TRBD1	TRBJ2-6	TGTGCCAGCACCATCCCCAGGACAGGGTCTAGGGGGGCCAACGTCCTGACTTTC	CASTIPRTGSRGANVLTF
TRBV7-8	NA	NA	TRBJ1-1	TGTGCCAGCAGCTTTCCGGGGGTCACTGAAGCTTTCTTT	CASSFPGVTEAFF
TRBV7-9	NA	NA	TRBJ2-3	TGTGCCAGCAGCTTACACCCTCGGAGCACAGATACGCAGTATTTT	CASSLHPRSTDTQYF
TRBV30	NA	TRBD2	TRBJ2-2	TGTGCCTGGGTAGCGGGAGTCGACACCGGGGAGCTGTTTTTT	CAWVAGVDTGELFF
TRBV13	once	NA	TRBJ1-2	TGTGCCAGCAGCCGGTCCCCTCCACCCTATGGCTACACCTTC	CASSRSPPPYGYTF
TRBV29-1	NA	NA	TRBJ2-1	TGCAGCGCTATCCCTCCCCACAATGAGCAGTTCTTC	CSAIPPHNEQFF
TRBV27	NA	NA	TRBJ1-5	TGTGCCAGCAGTTATGCAGGACCTAATCAGCCCCAGCATTTT	CASSYAGPNQPQHF
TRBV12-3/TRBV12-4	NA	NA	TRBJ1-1	TGTGCCAGCAGTGACAGTACTGAAGCTTTCTTT	CASSDSTEAFF
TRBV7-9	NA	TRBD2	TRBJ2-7	TGTGCCAGCAGCTGGGGACTAGCGGGAGGACCATTATACGAGCAGTACTTC	CASSWGLAGGPLYEQYF
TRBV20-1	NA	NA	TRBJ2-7	TGCAGTGCTAAAAACAGGGACTCCTACGAGCAGTACTTC	CSAKNRDSYEQYF
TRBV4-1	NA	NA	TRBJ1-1	TGCGCCAGCAGCCAAGGCGCCCGGAGAGCTTTCTTT	CASSQGARRAFF
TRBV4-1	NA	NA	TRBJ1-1	TGCGCCAGCAGCCAAGATCAAGGACTTGAAGCTTTCTTT	CASSQDQGLEAFF
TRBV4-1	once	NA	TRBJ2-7	TGCGCCAGCAGTTGGCTTGGGTCCGCCGAGCAGTACTTC	CASSWLGSAEQYF
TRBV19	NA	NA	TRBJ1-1	TGTGCCAGTAGGACGGTGAACACTGAAGCTTTCTTT	CASRTVNTEAFF
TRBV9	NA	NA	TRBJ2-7	TGTGCCAGCAGCGTAGGGACAGAGTACGAGCAGTACTTC	CASSVGTEYEQYF
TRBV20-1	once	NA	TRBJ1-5	TGCAGTGCCGATGATTCCAATAGCAATCAGCCCCAGCATTTT	CSADDSNSNQPQHF
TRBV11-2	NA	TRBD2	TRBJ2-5	TGTGCCAGCAGCTTCCCAGCATCAGGGACTAGCGGGAGGGCCCCAGAGACCCAGTACTTC	CASSFPASGTSGRAPETQYF
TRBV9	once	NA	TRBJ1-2	TGTGCCAGCAGCCACCGGGACGGTCCTAACTATGGCTACACCTTC	CASSHRDGPNYGYTF